One TCR beta chain is described in this entry. The sample comes from a study of regulatory T cells in long-lasting Graves disease. CDR1 SQVTM and CDR2 ANQGSEA come from the germline V gene. The V segment lost 0 bases and the J segment 3 bases; nucleotides outside the gene matches: 8. The length of the CDR3 is 16 residues. According to the study, TCR beta libraries were built with iRepertoire HTBI primers and CDR3-region Arm-PCR. A single record per CDR3 protein comes from TCRdb applying MiXCR to the multiplex PCR reads. There are 450,000 to 500,000 distinct CDR3 sequences in the sample; about 16% occur only once, and 12% lies in the top ten. Specified time point: newly diagnosed GD, antithyroid drugs for less than 3 months. PBMC-derived RNA was used for the TCR library. These data were also reused for a study on T cells in Graves' hyperthyroidism and ophthalmopathy.

The TCR comes from a man aged 40-55 years with Graves disease. The V and J genes are TRBV29-1 and TRBJ2-7; 10 nucleotides align to TRBD1. The sample in question was peripheral blood mononuclear cells (PBMCs), obtained at new diagnosis, from a patient treated with antithyroid drugs. This CDR3 reads CSVEDALGTGDYEQYF. The CDR3 DNA reads as TGCAGCGTTGAAGATGCACTCGGGACAGGGGACTACGAGCAGTACTTC.